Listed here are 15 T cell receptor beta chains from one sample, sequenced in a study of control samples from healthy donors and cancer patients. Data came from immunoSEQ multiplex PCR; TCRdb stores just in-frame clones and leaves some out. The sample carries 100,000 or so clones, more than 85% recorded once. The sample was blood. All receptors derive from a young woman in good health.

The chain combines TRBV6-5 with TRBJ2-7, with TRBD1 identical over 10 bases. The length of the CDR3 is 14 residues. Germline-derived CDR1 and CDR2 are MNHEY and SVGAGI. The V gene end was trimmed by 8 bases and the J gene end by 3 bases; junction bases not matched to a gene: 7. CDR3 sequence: CASPPGQGYYEQYF. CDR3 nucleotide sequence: TGTGCCAGCCCCCCGGGACAGGGGTACTACGAGCAGTACTTC.

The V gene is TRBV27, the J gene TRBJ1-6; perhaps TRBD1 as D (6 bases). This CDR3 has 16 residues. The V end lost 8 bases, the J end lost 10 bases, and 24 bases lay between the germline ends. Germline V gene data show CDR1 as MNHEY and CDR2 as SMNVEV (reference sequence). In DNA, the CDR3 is TGTGCCAGCGGGGGCCGTTCTGGACTCTTGGGCTCACCCCTCCACTTT. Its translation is CASGGRSGLLGSPLHF.

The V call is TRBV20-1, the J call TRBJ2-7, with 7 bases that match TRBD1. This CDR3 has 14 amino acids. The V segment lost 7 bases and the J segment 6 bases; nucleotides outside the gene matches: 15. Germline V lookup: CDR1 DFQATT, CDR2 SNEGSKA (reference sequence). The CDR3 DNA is TGCAGTGTTAGTAGGTACAGGGGAAGAGCCGAGCAGTACTTC. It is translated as CSVSRYRGRAEQYF.

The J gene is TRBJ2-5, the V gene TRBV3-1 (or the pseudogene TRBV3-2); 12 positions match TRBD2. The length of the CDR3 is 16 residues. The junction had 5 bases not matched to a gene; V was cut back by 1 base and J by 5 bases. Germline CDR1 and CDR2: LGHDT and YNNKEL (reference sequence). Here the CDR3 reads CASSQGLAGGGETQYF. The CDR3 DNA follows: TGTGCCAGCAGCCAAGGGCTAGCGGGAGGGGGCGAGACCCAGTACTTC.

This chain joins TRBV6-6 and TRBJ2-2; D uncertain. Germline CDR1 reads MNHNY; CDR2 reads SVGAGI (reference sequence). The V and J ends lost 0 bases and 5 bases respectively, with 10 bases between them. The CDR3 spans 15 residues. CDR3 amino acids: CASSYSPGETGELFF. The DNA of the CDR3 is TGTGCCAGCAGTTACTCCCCCGGTGAGACCGGGGAGCTGTTTTTT.

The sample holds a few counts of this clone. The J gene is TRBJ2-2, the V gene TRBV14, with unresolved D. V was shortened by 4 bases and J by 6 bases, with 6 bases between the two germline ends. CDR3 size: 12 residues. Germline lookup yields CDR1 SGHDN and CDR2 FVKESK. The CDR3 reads CASSPLPGELFF. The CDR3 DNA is TGTGCCAGCAGCCCCCTCCCCGGGGAGCTGTTTTTT.

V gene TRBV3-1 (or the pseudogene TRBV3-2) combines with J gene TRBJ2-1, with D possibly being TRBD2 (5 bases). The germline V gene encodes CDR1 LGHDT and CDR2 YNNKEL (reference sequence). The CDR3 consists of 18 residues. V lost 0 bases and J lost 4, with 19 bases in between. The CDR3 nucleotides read TGTGCCAGCAGCCAAGAGATTCGCATAGCGCGACGGTACAATGAGCAGTTCTTC. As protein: CASSQEIRIARRYNEQFF.

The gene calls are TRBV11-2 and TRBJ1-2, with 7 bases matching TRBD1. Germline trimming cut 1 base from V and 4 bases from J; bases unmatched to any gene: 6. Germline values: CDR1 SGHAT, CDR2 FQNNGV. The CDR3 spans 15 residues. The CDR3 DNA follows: TGTGCCAGCAGCTTAGTGGGACAGCTGAGCTATGGCTACACCTTC. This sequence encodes CASSLVGQLSYGYTF.

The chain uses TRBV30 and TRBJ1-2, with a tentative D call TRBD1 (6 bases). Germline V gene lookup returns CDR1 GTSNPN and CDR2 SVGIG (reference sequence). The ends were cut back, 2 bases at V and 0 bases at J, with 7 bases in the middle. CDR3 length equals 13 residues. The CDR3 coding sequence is TGTGCCTGGAGTCAGGGGTCTAACTATGGCTACACCTTC. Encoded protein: CAWSQGSNYGYTF.

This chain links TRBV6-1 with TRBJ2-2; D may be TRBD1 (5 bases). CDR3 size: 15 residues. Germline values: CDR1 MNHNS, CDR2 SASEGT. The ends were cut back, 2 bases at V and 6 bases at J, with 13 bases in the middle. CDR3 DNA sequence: TGTGCCAGCAGTGAACCCTACCAGGGCCCCGGGGAGCTGTTTTTT. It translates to CASSEPYQGPGELFF.

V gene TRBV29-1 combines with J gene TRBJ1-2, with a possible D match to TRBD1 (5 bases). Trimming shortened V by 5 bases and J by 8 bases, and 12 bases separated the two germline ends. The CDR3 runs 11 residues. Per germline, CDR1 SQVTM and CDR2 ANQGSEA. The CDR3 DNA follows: TGCAGCGTTACTCGGGGGGGAGGCTACACCTTC. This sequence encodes CSVTRGGGYTF.

CDR3 nucleotide sequence: TGTGCCTGGAGTGTAACGGATAATTCACCCCTCCACTTT. This gives the protein CAWSVTDNSPLHF. The gene calls are TRBV30 and TRBJ1-6; D ambiguous. CDR1 is GTSNPN, CDR2 SVGIG, per germline (reference sequence). The CDR3 sequence is 13 residues long. Deletions cut 0 bases from V and 5 bases from J, with 5 bases between.

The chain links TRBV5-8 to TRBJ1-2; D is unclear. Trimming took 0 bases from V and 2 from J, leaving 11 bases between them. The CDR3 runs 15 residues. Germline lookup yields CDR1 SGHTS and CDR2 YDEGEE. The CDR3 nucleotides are TGTGCCAGCAGCTTGGGTCAAGCGATCAACTATGGCTACACCTTC. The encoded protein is CASSLGQAINYGYTF.

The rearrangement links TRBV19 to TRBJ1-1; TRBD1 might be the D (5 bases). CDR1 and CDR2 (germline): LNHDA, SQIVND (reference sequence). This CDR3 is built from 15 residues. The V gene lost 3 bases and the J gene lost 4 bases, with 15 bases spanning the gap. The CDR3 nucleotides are TGTGCCAGTAGTATGCCAGGGTCAGCGGGCACTGAAGCTTTCTTT. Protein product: CASSMPGSAGTEAFF.

The CDR3 nucleotides read TGTGCCAGCAGTTCTTACTCGCAGGGAAGGTATGGCTACACCTTC. It translates to CASSSYSQGRYGYTF. The chain is built from TRBV28 and TRBJ1-2; maybe TRBD1 (5 bases). CDR3 length: 15 residues. Germline loops: CDR1 MDHEN, CDR2 SYDVKM. Trimming removed 4 bases from V and 5 bases from J, with 17 bases in between.